This TCR beta chain stems from a study of T cells after posttransplantation cyclophosphamide. Findings and caveats of the study: Later blood repertoires were often dominated by clones from the donor CD8+ memory compartment.

This clone was counted ten times or more. As yet, its antigen is unknown. On the day of bone marrow donation, the related graft donor provided peripheral blood. Some clones are missing from TCRdb's copy, which holds only in-frame ones; the method was immunoSEQ multiplex PCR. The sample has 20,000 to 30,000 clones, none seen only once. In germline, CDR1 is WSHSY, CDR2 SAAADI. V was shortened by 6 bases and J by 0 bases, with 11 bases between the two germline ends. The CDR3 covers 15 residues. What was sequenced was PBMCs. This chain links TRBV10-2 with TRBJ2-2; D perhaps matches TRBD2 (5 bases). The sequence was collected from a woman aged 45-65 years in good health, CMV-negative, and a related stem cell transplant donor. CDR3 amino acids: CASSGSAANTGELFF. CDR3 DNA: TGCGCCAGCAGCGGGTCAGCGGCGAACACCGGGGAGCTGTTTTTT.